Shown below are 21 T cell receptor beta chains from a single sample sequenced in a study of blood T cell repertoires in COVID-19. Some clones are missing from TCRdb's copy, which holds only in-frame ones; the method was immunoSEQ multiplex PCR. Seen here are just under 150,000 clones, more than 75% observed once, and the top ten hold 4.8%. The sequenced material came from peripheral blood. The receptors stem from a human donor in a cohort sampled during active COVID-19.

CDR3 sequence reads: CASSLLVRDRGVNTEAFF. Written as DNA, the CDR3 is TGCGCCAGCAGCTTGCTAGTGCGGGACAGGGGAGTAAACACTGAAGCTTTCTTT. The chain employs TRBV5-1 and TRBJ1-1; 10 bases line up with TRBD1. Per germline, CDR1 SGHRS and CDR2 YFSETQ. With V trimmed by 1 base and J by 2 bases, 11 bases remained unmatched. This CDR3 has 18 residues. The variable domain in full, completed from reference TRBV5-1 and TRBJ1-1, reads KAGVTQTPRYLIKTRGQQVTLSCSPISGHRSVSWYQQTPGQGLQFLFEYFSETQRNKGNFPGRFSGRQFSNSRSEMNVSTLELGDSALYLCASSLLVRDRGVNTEAFFGQGTRLTVV.

This chain connects TRBV6-1 to TRBJ1-5; D uncertain. V was clipped by 3 bases and J by 0 bases, with 12 bases between them. The CDR3 totals 16 residues. Germline CDR1 MNHNS, CDR2 SASEGT. The chain's CDR3 is CASSDPPGNSNQPQHF. CDR3 bases: TGTGCCAGCAGTGACCCCCCAGGCAATAGCAATCAGCCCCAGCATTTT.

V gene TRBV7-2 combines with J gene TRBJ1-5, with no clear D. Germline CDR1 and CDR2: SGHTA and FQGNSA. Trimming shortened V by 2 bases and J by 0 bases, and 8 bases separated the two germline ends. The CDR3 runs 15 residues. This CDR3 is CASSLNGISNQPQHF. The CDR3 DNA sequence: TGTGCCAGCAGCTTAAACGGGATTAGCAATCAGCCCCAGCATTTT.

J is TRBJ2-3 and V is TRBV11-3; 13 positions agree with TRBD2. Germline trimming cut 4 bases from V and 5 bases from J; bases unmatched to any gene: 3. The CDR3 is made up of 15 amino acids. Germline V CDR1 and CDR2: SGHNT, YENEEA. CDR3 loop: CASSSRTSGGDTQYF. CDR3 DNA: TGTGCCAGCAGCTCCCGGACTAGCGGGGGAGATACGCAGTATTTT.

The gene calls are TRBV19 and TRBJ1-3, with D unclear. Trimming shortened V by 4 bases and J by 7 bases, and 5 bases separated the two germline ends. From germline, CDR1 is LNHDA and CDR2 SQIVND (reference sequence). The CDR3 is 11 amino acids. The CDR3 is CASSTGNTIYF. The CDR3 region has the DNA TGTGCCAGTAGTACGGGGAACACCATATATTTT.

This chain connects TRBV6-5 to TRBJ1-2, with TRBD1 matching 7 bases. V shed 2 bases and J 7 bases; nucleotides not matched to a gene: 7. Per the germline V gene, CDR1 is MNHEY and CDR2 is SVGAGI. The CDR3 consists of 14 residues. CDR3 loop: CASSYVAGGRGYTF. The CDR3 DNA reads as TGTGCCAGCAGTTACGTTGCAGGGGGACGTGGCTACACCTTC.

The chain recombines TRBV19 with TRBJ2-4; D gene ambiguous. With 3 bases removed from V and 2 bases from J, the gap between germline ends came to 5 bases. This CDR3 is 13 amino acids long. Per germline, CDR1 LNHDA and CDR2 SQIVND (reference sequence). CDR3 sequence reads: CASSINTKNIQYF. Written as DNA, the CDR3 is TGTGCCAGTAGTATTAACACCAAAAACATTCAGTACTTC.

The chain combines TRBV27 with TRBJ1-6; 8 bases are shared with TRBD1. The CDR3 covers 15 residues. Germline V gives CDR1 MNHEY, CDR2 SMNVEV (reference sequence). J was trimmed by 5 bases and V by 5 bases; bases with no gene match: 5. CDR3 sequence reads: CASSRTGINNSPLHF. The CDR3 DNA reads TGTGCCAGCAGTCGGACAGGGATTAATAATTCACCCCTCCACTTT.

This clone has only a few counts. V is TRBV19 and J is TRBJ2-1; 9 positions match TRBD2. The CDR3 contains 15 residues. CDR1 LNHDA and CDR2 SQIVND come from the germline V gene (reference sequence). Trimming at V came to 4 bases and at J to 5 bases, leaving 6 bases not matched to a gene. The DNA for the CDR3 is TGTGCCAGTAGTAGGGGGGCTAGCGGGAACAATGAGCAGTTCTTC. Translating it yields CASSRGASGNNEQFF.

CDR3 DNA sequence: TGTGCCAGCAGCCCGTACGACAGTGCTACGGGAAACACCATATATTTT. Translating it yields CASSPYDSATGNTIYF. The chain combines TRBV3-1 (or the pseudogene TRBV3-2) with TRBJ1-3; the D gene is possibly TRBD1 (5 bases). The CDR3 length is 16 residues. V gave up 4 bases and J gave up 4 bases, with 17 bases separating them. Germline V gives CDR1 LGHDT, CDR2 YNNKEL (reference sequence).

The rearrangement uses TRBV5-1 and TRBJ2-1; D gene uncertain. The V gene lost 0 bases and the J gene lost 4 bases, with 5 bases spanning the gap. Germline values: CDR1 SGHRS, CDR2 YFSETQ. The CDR3 spans 13 residues. CDR3 protein: CASSLGSYNEQFF. The CDR3 nucleotides are TGCGCCAGCAGCTTGGGTTCTTACAATGAGCAGTTCTTC.

CDR3 protein: CATSRGRETDTQYF. CDR3 sequence (DNA): TGTGCCACCAGCAGAGGCAGGGAAACAGATACGCAGTATTTT. The V call is TRBV15, the J call TRBJ2-3, with D possibly matching TRBD1 (5 bases). The CDR3 length is 14 residues. Germline V CDR1 and CDR2: LNHNV, YYDKDF (reference sequence). Trimming pared 1 base from V and 3 bases from J, leaving 8 bases between.

This sequence joins TRBV28 and TRBJ1-4, with 7 bases that match TRBD1. This CDR3 contains 14 residues. Losses at the gene ends were 4 bases for V and 8 bases for J; bases not matched to a gene: 7. Per germline, CDR1 MDHEN and CDR2 SYDVKM. The CDR3 coding sequence is TGTGCCAGCAGTTGGACAGGATCGGGGGAAAAACTGTTTTTT. This translates into CASSWTGSGEKLFF.

This rearrangement joins TRBV5-4 to TRBJ2-3; TRBD2 aligns across 9 bases. Germline V gene lookup returns CDR1 SGHNT and CDR2 YYREEE (reference sequence). V dropped 6 bases and J dropped 4; count of bases not matched to a gene: 15. The CDR3 spans 17 residues. CDR3 amino acids: CASTVDLGGGDADTQYF. In DNA form, the CDR3 reads TGTGCCAGCACCGTGGATTTGGGCGGGGGGGATGCAGATACGCAGTATTTT.

This sequence joins TRBV30 and TRBJ1-6; 9 bases are a match to TRBD1. The CDR3 runs to 13 residues. Germline loops: CDR1 GTSNPN, CDR2 SVGIG (reference sequence). V gave up 7 bases and J gave up 7 bases; unmatched junction bases: 5. Here the CDR3 DNA reads TGTGCCTCGGAAGGGACAGGGAATTCACCCCTCCACTTT. This sequence encodes CASEGTGNSPLHF. The whole variable domain, remainder taken from reference TRBV30 and TRBJ1-6, is SQTIHQWPATLVQPVGSPLSLECTVEGTSNPNLYWYRQAAGRGLQLLFYSVGIGQISSEVPQNLSASRPQDRQFILSSKKLLLSDSGFYLCASEGTGNSPLHFGNGTRLTVT.

Written as DNA, the CDR3 is TGTGCCAGCAGCCCTCGACAGGGGCTCGATGGGGCCAACGTCCTGACTTTC. Its protein product is CASSPRQGLDGANVLTF. V is TRBV9 and J is TRBJ2-6, with 8 bases identical to TRBD1. Looked up from germline, CDR1 is SGDLS and CDR2 is YYNGEE. The CDR3 length is 17 residues. The ends lost 4 bases at V and 3 bases at J; junction bases unmatched: 9.

The J gene is TRBJ1-3, the V gene TRBV6-1; tentative D call: TRBD1 (5 bases). Trimming took 1 base from V and 3 from J, leaving 10 bases between them. Germline V gene lookup returns CDR1 MNHNS and CDR2 SASEGT. The CDR3 consists of 15 residues. In DNA, the CDR3 is TGTGCCAGCAGTGAAGTTGGGGCGGATGGAAACACCATATATTTT. Protein: CASSEVGADGNTIYF.

This chain connects TRBV24-1 to TRBJ2-7; unclear D gene. The CDR3 length is 14 residues. Germline loops: CDR1 KGHDR, CDR2 SFDVKD. Deletions cut 8 bases from V and 4 bases from J, with 17 bases between. In DNA form, the CDR3 reads TGTGCCACCATACCCACCCACCAAGAGTACGAGCAGTACGTC. Protein: CATIPTHQEYEQYV.

The V call is TRBV11-3, the J call TRBJ2-1; 8 bases map to TRBD2. V shed 5 bases, J shed 6 bases, and the junction held 3 bases outside the gene matches. This CDR3 has 13 residues. In germline, CDR1 is SGHNT, CDR2 YENEEA. The CDR3 sequence: CASSLSGSNEQFF. The CDR3 nucleotides are TGTGCCAGCAGCCTAAGCGGGAGCAATGAGCAGTTCTTC.

The chain has TRBV5-6 and TRBJ2-7; 7 nucleotides agree with TRBD1. With 0 bases clipped from V and 3 bases from J, the junction kept 6 bases outside the gene matches. The CDR3 has 15 amino acids. Germline assignment: CDR1 SGHDT and CDR2 YYEEEE. For the CDR3, the DNA is TGTGCCAGCAGCTTGGGACAGGGAGTGAACTACGAGCAGTACTTC. Amino acid sequence: CASSLGQGVNYEQYF.

The chain carries TRBV7-9 and TRBJ2-2; D is uncertain. V was pared by 1 base and J by 7 bases, with 7 bases between. The germline V gene encodes CDR1 SEHNR and CDR2 FQNEAQ (reference sequence). The CDR3 runs 13 residues. As DNA, the CDR3 is TGTGCCAGCAGCTTAGAGTCAGGCGGGGAGCTGTTTTTT. Residues: CASSLESGGELFF.